The 9 T cell receptor beta chains presented below share a single source sample, sequenced in a study of blood T cell repertoires in COVID-19 (dated by TCRdb to 2018 to 2021). Receptor amplification or capture employed the immunoSEQ multiplex PCR assay. TCRdb limited this immuneACCESS table to in-frame rearrangements with V and J called. A share of clones is missing; checked studies link under half to unresolved V genes, and the rest is unexplained. A total of around 620,000 clones appear in this sample, just under 90% of them only once. Under 0.3% of the sample comes from the top ten. The sample was peripheral blood. Receptor source: a woman between 18 and 29 years old with acute or convalescent COVID-19.

The chain couples TRBV28 to TRBJ1-1; D is undetermined. With 5 bases removed from V and 5 bases from J, the gap between germline ends came to 12 bases. From germline, CDR1 is MDHEN and CDR2 SYDVKM. The CDR3 loop spans 13 amino acids. CDR3 region: CASSPLQKTEAFF. For the CDR3, the DNA is TGTGCCAGCAGTCCCCTCCAGAAGACTGAAGCTTTCTTT.

The J gene is TRBJ1-1, the V gene TRBV18; a possible D gene is TRBD1 (6 bases). Looked up from germline, CDR1 is KGHSH and CDR2 is LQKENI. Deletions cut 3 bases from V and 5 bases from J, with 19 bases between. This CDR3 spans 16 amino acids. The CDR3 protein is CASSPLIYRVPTEAFF. The CDR3 nucleotides read TGTGCCAGCTCACCTCTCATTTACAGGGTCCCAACTGAAGCTTTCTTT.

J is TRBJ2-3 and V is TRBV12-3 or TRBV12-4; D is undetermined. The CDR3 runs to 13 residues. V was shortened by 5 bases and J by 0 bases, with 6 bases between the two germline ends. The CDR3 loop is CASSGQSTDTQYF. The DNA for the CDR3 is TGTGCCAGCAGTGGGCAGAGCACAGATACGCAGTATTTT.

The V gene is TRBV4-1, the J gene TRBJ1-6; TRBD1 aligns across 9 bases. CDR1 is MGHRA, CDR2 YSYEKL, per germline. The CDR3 totals 18 residues. V dropped 3 bases and J dropped 7; count of bases not matched to a gene: 13. CDR3 loop: CASSQAFLRTGVNSPLHF. The CDR3, as DNA: TGCGCCAGCAGCCAGGCTTTTCTTAGGACAGGGGTCAATTCACCCCTCCACTTT.

The V gene is TRBV5-1, the J gene TRBJ1-5; possibly TRBD1 for D (5 bases). In germline, CDR1 is SGHRS, CDR2 YFSETQ. The CDR3 has 15 amino acids. V was shortened by 4 bases and J by 4 bases, with 15 bases between the two germline ends. CDR3 nucleotides: TGCGCCAGCAGCGTATCCTCGGGGGTAAATCAGCCCCAGCATTTT. This codes for CASSVSSGVNQPQHF.

V is TRBV5-4 and J is TRBJ2-7; D may be TRBD2 (5 bases). Deletions cut 4 bases from V and 3 bases from J, with 8 bases between. In germline, CDR1 is SGHNT, CDR2 YYREEE (reference sequence). The CDR3 covers 12 residues. The CDR3 protein is CASSQGSYEQYF. CDR3 in DNA: TGTGCCAGCAGCCAAGGGAGCTACGAGCAGTACTTC.

The chain carries TRBV15 and TRBJ1-2; a possible D gene is TRBD1 (6 bases). The length of the CDR3 is 15 residues. Germline lookup yields CDR1 LNHNV and CDR2 YYDKDF (reference sequence). V gave up 9 bases and J gave up 4 bases, with 21 bases separating them. CDR3 nucleotides: TGTGCCACGAGGCTGTCAGGGGCCCCGGGCTATGGCTACACCTTC. Its protein is CATRLSGAPGYGYTF.

The CDR3 is CASSLIRGSTEAFF. DNA of the CDR3: TGTGCCAGCAGTCTAATCAGGGGATCCACTGAAGCTTTCTTT. The rearrangement links TRBV28 to TRBJ1-1; a weak D match, TRBD1 (6 bases). The germline CDR1 and CDR2 sequences are MDHEN and SYDVKM. The CDR3 sequence is 14 residues long. Trimming shortened V by 5 bases and J by 4 bases, and 14 bases separated the two germline ends.

The chain is built from TRBV7-3 and TRBJ2-1; no reliable D call. Germline CDR1 SGHTA, CDR2 FQGTGA. This CDR3 comprises 13 residues. Between the trimmed V and J ends, which lost 1 base and 7 bases, there was a span of 8 bases. The CDR3 DNA follows: TGTGCCAGCAGCTTAAGTGCGCGGAATGAGCAGTTCTTC. As protein: CASSLSARNEQFF.